This T cell receptor (beta chain) was captured in a study of blood T cell repertoires in COVID-19. The protocol was immunoSEQ multiplex PCR, while the TCRdb copy is restricted to in-frame clones and leaves out a portion. The table shows about 220,000 clones, with approximately 81% occurring only once. The material sequenced was peripheral blood. This receptor was taken from a woman over 75 with acute or convalescent COVID-19.

CDR3 DNA: TGTGCCAGTAGTATAATGGGACAGGGGGCGGCGAACACCGGGGAGCTGTTTTTT. Its protein product is CASSIMGQGAANTGELFF. J is TRBJ2-2 and V is TRBV19; 12 nucleotides agree with TRBD1. Losses at the gene ends were 2 bases for V and 0 bases for J; bases not matched to a gene: 4. In germline, CDR1 is LNHDA, CDR2 SQIVND (reference sequence). The CDR3 sequence is 18 residues long.